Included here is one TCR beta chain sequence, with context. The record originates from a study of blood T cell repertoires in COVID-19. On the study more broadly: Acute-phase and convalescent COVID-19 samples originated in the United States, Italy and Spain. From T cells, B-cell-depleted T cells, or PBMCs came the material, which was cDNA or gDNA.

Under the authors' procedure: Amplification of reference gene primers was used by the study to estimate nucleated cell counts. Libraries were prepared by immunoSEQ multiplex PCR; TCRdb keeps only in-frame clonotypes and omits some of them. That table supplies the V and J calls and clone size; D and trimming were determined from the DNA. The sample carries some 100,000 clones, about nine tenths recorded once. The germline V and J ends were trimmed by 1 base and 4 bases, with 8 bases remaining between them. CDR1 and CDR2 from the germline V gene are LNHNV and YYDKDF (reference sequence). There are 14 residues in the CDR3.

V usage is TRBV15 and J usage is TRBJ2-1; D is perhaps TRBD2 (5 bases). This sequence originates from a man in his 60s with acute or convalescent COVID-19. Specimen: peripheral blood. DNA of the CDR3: TGTGCCACCAGCAGAGGACGGGGATACAATGAGCAGTTCTTC. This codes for CATSRGRGYNEQFF.